This entry describes one T cell receptor (beta chain). These data originate in a study of T cell responses to AZD1222 COVID-19 vaccine. Only in-frame clones appear in the TCRdb table, and some are missing; sequencing was by immunoSEQ multiplex PCR. There are 100,000 to 120,000 clones in the sample; about 94% occur only once, and 2.9% lies in the top ten. The origin of this receptor is an adult who received the AZD1222 COVID-19 vaccine. The sample was peripheral blood, taken 28 days after the second AZD1222 dose.

CDR3 sequence (DNA): TGCGCCAGCCAGGGATCCGACACTGAAGCTTTCTTT. It specifies CASQGSDTEAFF. The chain recombines TRBV23-1 with TRBJ1-1; a possible D gene is TRBD1 (5 bases). TRBV23-1 belongs to the ORF category, with a function that is uncertain. The germline V and J ends were trimmed by 8 bases and 3 bases, with 10 bases remaining between them. The CDR3 sequence is 12 residues long.